This is a list of T cell receptor beta chains from one sample in a study of blood T cell repertoires in COVID-19. Clones were sequenced by immunoSEQ multiplex PCR, and TCRdb holds only the in-frame ones, with some missing. The sample records over 200,000 clones, approximately 86% being singletons. The sequenced sample consisted of PBMCs or T cells enriched from blood (not recorded which). These receptors all come from a man between 18 and 35 years old with acute COVID-19. Both conserved end residues are part of each CDR3. The order of the fields is V gene, J gene, D gene, CDR3 length, clone size, CDR3 DNA, CDR3 protein. The D gene is left open where the match is weak. The size field is filled for only some rows; it gives once, few, many or a size class.

TRBV7-9	TRBJ2-5	.	14	.	TGTGCCAGCAGTCGGAGGGTGTTGGGGGAGACCCAGTACTTC	CASSRRVLGETQYF
TRBV11-2	TRBJ1-1	.	10	.	TGTGCCAGTGGGGCCACTGAAGCTTTCTTT	CASGATEAFF
TRBV21-1	TRBJ1-3	.	15	.	TGTGCCAGCAGCAAAGAAGGGAGGGTTGGAAACACCATATATTTT	CASSKEGRVGNTIYF
TRBV7-3	TRBJ2-7	.	15	.	TGTGCCAGCAGCTTAAACCCCACGGGGGTTAACGAGCAGTACTTC	CASSLNPTGVNEQYF
TRBV28	TRBJ1-2	.	15	.	TGTGCCAGCAGGACACAGGGTAATTCTAACTATGGCTACACCTTC	CASRTQGNSNYGYTF
TRBV2	TRBJ1-6	TRBD1	13	.	TGTGCCAGCAGGGGACAGGGTGATTCACCCCTCCACTTT	CASRGQGDSPLHF
TRBV27	TRBJ1-6	.	15	.	TGTGCCAGCAGTTTACAGGGCTGGTCCAATTCACCCCTCCACTTT	CASSLQGWSNSPLHF
TRBV7-9	TRBJ1-1	.	14	.	TGTGCCAGCAGCTCCACCCCGGGAATCACTGAAGCTTTCTTT	CASSSTPGITEAFF
TRBV11-3	TRBJ2-3	.	13	once	TGTGCCAGCAGACGAATCCACGGAGATACGCAGTATTTT	CASRRIHGDTQYF
TRBV7-7	TRBJ2-1	TRBD2	18	.	TGTGCTAGCAGCCAATTCACTAGCGGGTGGAGCTCCTACAATGAGCAGTTCTTC	CASSQFTSGWSSYNEQFF
TRBV2	TRBJ1-1	TRBD1	13	.	TGTGCCAGCAGTCTCAGGGGGCCCACTGAAGCTTTCTTT	CASSLRGPTEAFF
TRBV14	TRBJ1-2	.	14	.	TGTGCCAGCACCCCTAATGGGGAGAACTATGGCTACACCTTC	CASTPNGENYGYTF
TRBV7-2	TRBJ2-5	TRBD1	14	.	TGTGCCAGCAGCGCAGACAGGGTTGGGGAGACCCAGTACTTC	CASSADRVGETQYF
TRBV7-9	TRBJ1-1	TRBD1	17	.	TGTGCCAGCAGCTTACCCGGGGGGACAGGGCTGGACACTGAAGCTTTCTTT	CASSLPGGTGLDTEAFF
TRBV12-3/TRBV12-4	TRBJ2-1	.	11	.	TGTGCCAGCAGCACAGACAATGAGCAGTTCTTC	CASSTDNEQFF
TRBV3-1/TRBV3-2	TRBJ1-1	.	15	.	TGTGCCAGCAGCCTCAGAGGGGGGGGAAGCACTGAAGCTTTCTTT	CASSLRGGGSTEAFF
TRBV11-2	TRBJ2-5	.	12	once	TGTGCCAGCAGCTCCCAACAAGAGACCCAGTACTTC	CASSSQQETQYF
TRBV27	TRBJ1-3	TRBD1	13	.	TGTGCCACAGGACAGGTTAACGGAAACACCATATATTTT	CATGQVNGNTIYF
TRBV7-2	TRBJ2-1	TRBD2	17	.	TGTGCCAGCAGCCAACGACTAGCGGGAGGTCGGGCCAATGAGCAGTTCTTC	CASSQRLAGGRANEQFF
TRBV14	TRBJ2-3	.	21	.	TGTGCCAGCAGTCTAGAAACGCCAAGTGTATATTCGTTAAGCCCAACAGATACGCAGTATTTT	CASSLETPSVYSLSPTDTQYF
TRBV27	TRBJ1-3	.	16	few	TGTGCCAGCAGTTTCCCGCCTCCGGGAGATGGAAACACCATATATTTT	CASSFPPPGDGNTIYF
TRBV7-9	TRBJ2-2	TRBD2	16	once	TGTGCCAGCAGCTTCGAGCGGGAACGCCGGGGCGGGGAGCTGTTTTTT	CASSFERERRGGELFF
TRBV5-4	TRBJ1-1	.	14	.	TGTGCCAGCAGCTTGTACAGGGAGAACACTGAAGCTTTCTTT	CASSLYRENTEAFF
TRBV10-3	TRBJ2-1	TRBD2	16	.	TGTGCCATCAGTGGAGCGGGAGGGACTACCTACAATGAGCAGTTCTTC	CAISGAGGTTYNEQFF
TRBV7-9	TRBJ2-7	.	15	.	TGTGCCAGCAGCTTACAAGGAAGCGGACCCTACGAGCAGTACTTC	CASSLQGSGPYEQYF
TRBV7-2	TRBJ2-1	TRBD2	14	.	TGTGCCAGCAGCTTAGCGCGGGGGGGCGATGAGCAGTTCTTC	CASSLARGGDEQFF